The clone carrying this T cell receptor (beta chain) has just a few counts. What it recognizes is unknown. These data come from a study of cytomegalovirus exposure and HLA in healthy donors. Points from the study as a whole: Earlier results showed most TCR beta V segments being productive about 87% or about 30% of the time.

V trimming: 2 bases; J trimming: 7 bases; junction bases outside the gene matches: 4. CDR1 is SGHTA, CDR2 FQGNSA, per germline. CDR3 length: 13 amino acids. The primer mix had 60 Vbeta and 13 Jbeta primers. TCRdb's copy holds only in-frame clones and misses some; the assay was immunoSEQ multiplex PCR. The data show under 150,000 clones, over 60% seen once. This TCR derives from a woman aged 55 to 70 in good health and CMV-seronegative. This sequence joins TRBV7-2 and TRBJ2-7; 8 nucleotides agree with TRBD2. Material for sequencing was PBMCs. The CDR3: CASSLRGGVEQYF. The CDR3 DNA is TGTGCCAGCAGCTTACGGGGGGGTGTGGAGCAGTACTTC.